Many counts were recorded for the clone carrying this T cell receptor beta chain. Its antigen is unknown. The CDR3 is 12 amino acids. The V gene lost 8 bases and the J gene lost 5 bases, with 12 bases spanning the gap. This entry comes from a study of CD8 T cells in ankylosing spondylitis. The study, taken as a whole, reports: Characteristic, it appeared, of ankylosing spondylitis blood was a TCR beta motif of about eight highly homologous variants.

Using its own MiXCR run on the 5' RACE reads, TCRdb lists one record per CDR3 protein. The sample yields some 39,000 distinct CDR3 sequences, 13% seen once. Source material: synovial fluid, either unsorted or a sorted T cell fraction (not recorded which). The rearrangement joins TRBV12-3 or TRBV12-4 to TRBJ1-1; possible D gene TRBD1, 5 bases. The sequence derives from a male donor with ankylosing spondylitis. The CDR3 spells CASGLPGTEAFF. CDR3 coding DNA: TGTGCCAGCGGGCTCCCAGGGACTGAAGCTTTCTTT.